These T cell receptor beta chains were read from a single sample in a study of blood T cell repertoires in COVID-19. Assay used: immunoSEQ multiplex PCR; TCRdb lists only in-frame clones, some missing. The sample shows roughly 320,000 clones, 90% of them seen only once. Sequenced material: PBMCs or T cells enriched from blood (not recorded which). The receptors were sampled from a woman in her 30s who had been exposed to COVID-19. Both conserved end residues are part of each CDR3. The order of the fields is J gene, D gene, V gene, clone size, CDR3 protein, CDR3 DNA. A D gene is named only where the DNA matches it firmly. Rows give clone size only sometimes, using once, few, many, or a class for an expanded clone.

j_call: TRBJ1-4; d_call: TRBD1; v_call: TRBV4-2; clone_size: -; cdr3_aa: CASSYKGGDRVEKLFF; cdr3_nt: TGTGCCAGCAGTTATAAGGGGGGCGACAGGGTTGAAAAACTGTTTTTT
j_call: TRBJ1-2; d_call: TRBD1; v_call: TRBV10-3; clone_size: -; cdr3_aa: CAISDGTGMGYTF; cdr3_nt: TGTGCCATCAGTGATGGGACAGGGATGGGCTACACCTTC
j_call: TRBJ2-3; d_call: -; v_call: TRBV9; clone_size: -; cdr3_aa: CASSVDYTDTQYF; cdr3_nt: TGTGCCAGCAGCGTGGACTACACAGATACGCAGTATTTT
j_call: TRBJ1-1; d_call: -; v_call: TRBV12-3/TRBV12-4; clone_size: -; cdr3_aa: CASTGQLNTEAFF; cdr3_nt: TGTGCCAGCACCGGACAGCTGAACACTGAAGCTTTCTTT
j_call: TRBJ1-1; d_call: -; v_call: TRBV7-2; clone_size: -; cdr3_aa: CASSAAGVTEAFF; cdr3_nt: TGTGCCAGCAGCGCAGCGGGGGTCACTGAAGCTTTCTTT
j_call: TRBJ1-2; d_call: -; v_call: TRBV30; clone_size: -; cdr3_aa: CAWSRRSVYGYTF; cdr3_nt: TGTGCCTGGAGCCGTCGGTCGGTCTATGGCTACACCTTC
j_call: TRBJ2-7; d_call: -; v_call: TRBV14; clone_size: -; cdr3_aa: CASSHQPRPSGEQYF; cdr3_nt: TGTGCCAGCAGCCACCAACCACGGCCCTCGGGCGAGCAGTACTTC
j_call: TRBJ2-5; d_call: -; v_call: TRBV12-3/TRBV12-4; clone_size: -; cdr3_aa: CASSSLETQYF; cdr3_nt: TGTGCCAGCAGTTCTTTAGAGACCCAGTACTTC
j_call: TRBJ2-2; d_call: -; v_call: TRBV19; clone_size: once; cdr3_aa: CASRSGNTGELFF; cdr3_nt: TGTGCCAGTCGGTCGGGGAACACCGGGGAGCTGTTTTTT
j_call: TRBJ2-7; d_call: -; v_call: TRBV7-9; clone_size: -; cdr3_aa: CASSPRQFPEQYF; cdr3_nt: TGTGCCAGCAGCCCCAGACAGTTCCCCGAGCAGTACTTC
j_call: TRBJ1-2; d_call: -; v_call: TRBV19; clone_size: -; cdr3_aa: CASSLGLGSYGYTF; cdr3_nt: TGTGCCAGTAGCCTCGGACTGGGATCGTATGGCTACACCTTC
j_call: TRBJ1-5; d_call: TRBD1; v_call: TRBV6-2/TRBV6-3; clone_size: -; cdr3_aa: CASSSGTASNQPQHF; cdr3_nt: TGTGCCAGCAGTTCCGGGACAGCTAGCAATCAGCCCCAGCATTTT
j_call: TRBJ1-4; d_call: -; v_call: TRBV6-1; clone_size: -; cdr3_aa: CASSDGTPNEKLFF; cdr3_nt: TGTGCCAGCAGTGACGGGACTCCTAATGAAAAACTGTTTTTT
j_call: TRBJ2-7; d_call: TRBD1; v_call: TRBV5-1; clone_size: -; cdr3_aa: CASSSTGTGGYEQYF; cdr3_nt: TGCGCCAGCAGCTCGACCGGGACAGGGGGATACGAGCAGTACTTC
j_call: TRBJ1-1; d_call: TRBD1; v_call: TRBV27; clone_size: once; cdr3_aa: CASRLRQGASEAFF; cdr3_nt: TGTGCCAGCAGGTTAAGACAGGGGGCAAGCGAAGCTTTCTTT
j_call: TRBJ1-5; d_call: -; v_call: TRBV2; clone_size: -; cdr3_aa: CASSEGGQRNQPQHF; cdr3_nt: TGTGCCAGCAGTGAAGGAGGTCAGAGAAATCAGCCCCAGCATTTT
j_call: TRBJ2-1; d_call: TRBD1; v_call: TRBV7-8; clone_size: -; cdr3_aa: CASSADRARYKFF; cdr3_nt: TGTGCCAGCAGCGCCGACAGGGCCAGGTATAAGTTCTTC
j_call: TRBJ2-1; d_call: TRBD2; v_call: TRBV4-2; clone_size: -; cdr3_aa: CASSQDYLERGAGEQFF; cdr3_nt: TGTGCCAGCAGCCAAGATTACCTTGAGCGGGGGGCAGGTGAGCAGTTCTTC
j_call: TRBJ1-6; d_call: -; v_call: TRBV19; clone_size: -; cdr3_aa: CASRANSYNSPLHF; cdr3_nt: TGTGCCAGTAGGGCCAACTCCTATAATTCACCCCTCCACTTT
j_call: TRBJ1-5; d_call: TRBD1; v_call: TRBV7-6; clone_size: once; cdr3_aa: CASSLDAGGYQPQHF; cdr3_nt: TGTGCCAGCAGCTTAGATGCAGGGGGCTATCAGCCCCAGCATTTT
j_call: TRBJ1-2; d_call: -; v_call: TRBV2; clone_size: -; cdr3_aa: CASSDSLNGNYGYTF; cdr3_nt: TGTGCCAGCAGTGATTCCCTCAACGGGAACTATGGCTACACCTTC
j_call: TRBJ1-2; d_call: -; v_call: TRBV19; clone_size: -; cdr3_aa: CASSLTGGNYGYTF; cdr3_nt: TGTGCCAGTTCCTTGACAGGCGGGAACTATGGCTACACCTTC
j_call: TRBJ1-6; d_call: TRBD1; v_call: TRBV19; clone_size: once; cdr3_aa: CASSPRQGAWGSPLHF; cdr3_nt: TGTGCCAGTAGTCCCCGACAGGGGGCTTGGGGTTCACCCCTCCACTTT
j_call: TRBJ1-5; d_call: TRBD1; v_call: TRBV24-1; clone_size: -; cdr3_aa: CATSARGQGNQPQHF; cdr3_nt: TGTGCCACCAGTGCCAGGGGGCAGGGCAATCAGCCCCAGCATTTT
j_call: TRBJ1-1; d_call: TRBD1; v_call: TRBV27; clone_size: -; cdr3_aa: CASSSLQGGEAFF; cdr3_nt: TGTGCCAGCAGTTCCCTCCAGGGGGGTGAAGCTTTCTTT
j_call: TRBJ2-3; d_call: TRBD2; v_call: TRBV5-1; clone_size: -; cdr3_aa: CASSLGLAGGTDTQYF; cdr3_nt: TGCGCCAGCAGCTTGGGACTAGCGGGGGGCACAGATACGCAGTATTTT
j_call: TRBJ1-2; d_call: -; v_call: TRBV4-2; clone_size: -; cdr3_aa: CASSQDGQYTIYGYTF; cdr3_nt: TGTGCCAGCAGCCAAGATGGTCAGTATACCATCTATGGCTACACCTTC
j_call: TRBJ1-1; d_call: -; v_call: TRBV6-4; clone_size: -; cdr3_aa: CASSDSGAGNTEAFF; cdr3_nt: TGTGCCAGCAGTGATTCGGGAGCGGGTAACACTGAAGCTTTCTTT
j_call: TRBJ1-5; d_call: -; v_call: TRBV7-4; clone_size: -; cdr3_aa: CASSSVRDNSYQPQHF; cdr3_nt: TGTGCCAGCAGCTCCGTCCGGGACAACAGCTATCAGCCCCAGCATTTT
j_call: TRBJ2-7; d_call: TRBD2; v_call: TRBV18; clone_size: -; cdr3_aa: CASSPFTSGRYEQYF; cdr3_nt: TGTGCCAGCTCACCTTTCACTAGCGGGAGGTACGAGCAGTACTTC
j_call: TRBJ1-2; d_call: -; v_call: TRBV4-1; clone_size: -; cdr3_aa: CASSPPRIPNYGYTF; cdr3_nt: TGCGCCAGCAGCCCTCCGCGGATTCCTAACTATGGCTACACCTTC
j_call: TRBJ2-7; d_call: TRBD1; v_call: TRBV29-1; clone_size: -; cdr3_aa: CSVFDRATSYEQYF; cdr3_nt: TGCAGCGTTTTCGACAGGGCTACATCCTACGAGCAGTACTTC
j_call: TRBJ1-1; d_call: TRBD1; v_call: TRBV6-5; clone_size: -; cdr3_aa: CASRGTGTTEAFF; cdr3_nt: TGTGCCAGCAGGGGGACAGGGACCACTGAAGCTTTCTTT
j_call: TRBJ1-1; d_call: TRBD1; v_call: TRBV2; clone_size: -; cdr3_aa: CASSITGVVEAFF; cdr3_nt: TGTGCCAGCAGCATCACAGGGGTGGTTGAAGCTTTCTTT
j_call: TRBJ1-5; d_call: TRBD1; v_call: TRBV29-1; clone_size: -; cdr3_aa: CSARTGGNQPQHF; cdr3_nt: TGCAGCGCAAGGACAGGGGGAAATCAGCCCCAGCATTTT
j_call: TRBJ2-3; d_call: -; v_call: TRBV13; clone_size: -; cdr3_aa: CASSIVRLEKSTDTQYF; cdr3_nt: TGTGCCAGCAGCATAGTCCGACTAGAAAAGAGCACAGATACGCAGTATTTT
j_call: TRBJ1-6; d_call: TRBD1; v_call: TRBV11-2; clone_size: -; cdr3_aa: CASSYRGLGNSPLHF; cdr3_nt: TGTGCCAGCAGTTACAGGGGGCTCGGTAATTCACCCCTCCACTTT
j_call: TRBJ1-5; d_call: -; v_call: TRBV18; clone_size: -; cdr3_aa: CASSPYSDQPQHF; cdr3_nt: TGTGCCAGCTCACCATACAGTGACCAGCCCCAGCATTTT
j_call: TRBJ2-2; d_call: TRBD2; v_call: TRBV5-4; clone_size: -; cdr3_aa: CASFPSGRNTGELFF; cdr3_nt: TGTGCCAGTTTTCCTAGCGGGAGGAACACCGGGGAGCTGTTTTTT
j_call: TRBJ1-1; d_call: -; v_call: TRBV2; clone_size: -; cdr3_aa: CASRAGLSTEAFF; cdr3_nt: TGTGCCAGCAGAGCAGGGTTGAGCACTGAAGCTTTCTTT
j_call: TRBJ2-1; d_call: -; v_call: TRBV7-8; clone_size: -; cdr3_aa: CASSSTLGPTNNEQFF; cdr3_nt: TGTGCCAGCAGCTCCACCCTTGGGCCAACGAACAATGAGCAGTTCTTC
j_call: TRBJ1-4; d_call: TRBD1; v_call: TRBV15; clone_size: -; cdr3_aa: CATSRNPQDRWEKLFF; cdr3_nt: TGTGCCACCAGCAGAAACCCGCAGGACAGGTGGGAAAAACTGTTTTTT